This T cell receptor (beta chain) was found in a study of T-cell memory formation after mild COVID-19. Study conclusions and caveats: Among clones contracting day 15 to 85, CD4/CD8 was balanced, whereas later expanders leaned CD4+. Detection of some responders pre-infection suggested pre-existing cross-reactive memory T cells participated.

This clonotype was seen more than once but under ten times. The antigen is not known. The CDR3 is made up of 13 amino acids. The V gene's germline CDR1 is SGHTA and CDR2 FQGTGA. V was cut by 5 bases and J by 1 base, with 9 bases left in between. Constant-segment primers served in 5'RACE that generated TCR alpha and TCR beta cDNA libraries bearing sample barcodes and UMIs. MiXCR was run by TCRdb on the 5' RACE reads, yielding one entry per CDR3 protein. The sample lists 170,000 or so distinct CDR3 sequences; about 28% were seen once. Sequencing was carried out using PBMCs or a T cell subset sorted from them (not recorded which). The J gene is TRBJ2-7, the V gene TRBV7-3; D is unresolved. The origin of this receptor is an adult woman who had mild COVID-19 (a few samples of this study predate the infection). Cell type and time point are not known. This CDR3 is CASSPYRSYEQYF. CDR3 coding DNA: TGTGCCAGCAGCCCATACCGGTCCTACGAGCAGTACTTC.